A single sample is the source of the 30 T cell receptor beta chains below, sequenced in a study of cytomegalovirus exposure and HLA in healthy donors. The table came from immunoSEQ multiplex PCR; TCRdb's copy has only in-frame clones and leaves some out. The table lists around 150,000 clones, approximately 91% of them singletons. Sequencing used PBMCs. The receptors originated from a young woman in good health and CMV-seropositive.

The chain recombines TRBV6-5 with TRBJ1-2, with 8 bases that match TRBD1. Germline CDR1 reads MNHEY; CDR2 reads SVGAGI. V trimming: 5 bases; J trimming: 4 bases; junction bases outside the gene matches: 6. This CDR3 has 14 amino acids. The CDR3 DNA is TGTGCCAGCAGTATGGACAGGGCAGGCTATGGCTACACCTTC. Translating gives CASSMDRAGYGYTF.

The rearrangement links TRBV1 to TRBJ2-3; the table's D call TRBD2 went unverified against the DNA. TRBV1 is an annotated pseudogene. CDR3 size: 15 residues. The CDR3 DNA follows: TGCACCAGCAGCCCCCAAGGCGGGAGGGCAGATACGCAGTATTTT. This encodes CTSSPQGGRADTQYF.

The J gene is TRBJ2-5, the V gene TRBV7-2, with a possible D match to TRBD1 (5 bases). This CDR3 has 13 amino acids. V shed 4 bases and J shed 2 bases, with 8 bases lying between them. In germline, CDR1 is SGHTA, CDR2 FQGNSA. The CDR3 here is CASSWTRQETQYF. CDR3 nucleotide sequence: TGTGCCAGCAGCTGGACAAGACAAGAGACCCAGTACTTC.

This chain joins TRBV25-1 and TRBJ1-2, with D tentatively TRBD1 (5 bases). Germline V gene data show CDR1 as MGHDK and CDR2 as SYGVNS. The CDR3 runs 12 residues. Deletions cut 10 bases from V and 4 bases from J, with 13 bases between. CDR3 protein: CATKDGGYGYTF. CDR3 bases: TGTGCCACCAAGGACGGGGGCTATGGCTACACCTTC.

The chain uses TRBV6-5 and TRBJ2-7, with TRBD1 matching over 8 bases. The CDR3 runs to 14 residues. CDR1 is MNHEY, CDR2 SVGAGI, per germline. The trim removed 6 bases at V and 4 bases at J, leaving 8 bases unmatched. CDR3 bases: TGTGCCAGCAGCAGAACAGGGGGGAGATACGAGCAGTACTTC. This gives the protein CASSRTGGRYEQYF.

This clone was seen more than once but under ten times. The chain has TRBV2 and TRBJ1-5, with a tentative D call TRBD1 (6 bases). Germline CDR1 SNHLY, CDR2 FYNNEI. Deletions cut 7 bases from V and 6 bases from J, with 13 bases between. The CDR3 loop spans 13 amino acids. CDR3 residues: CASMWTDGQPQHF. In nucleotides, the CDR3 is TGTGCCAGCATGTGGACAGACGGTCAGCCCCAGCATTTT.

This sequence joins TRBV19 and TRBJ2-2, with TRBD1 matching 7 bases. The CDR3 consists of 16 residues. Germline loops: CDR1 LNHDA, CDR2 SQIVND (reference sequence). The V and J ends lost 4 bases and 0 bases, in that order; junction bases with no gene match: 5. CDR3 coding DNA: TGTGCCAGTAGTAAGGGGCAGGGGGCGAACACCGGGGAGCTGTTTTTT. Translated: CASSKGQGANTGELFF. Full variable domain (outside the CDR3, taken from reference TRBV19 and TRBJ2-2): DGGITQSPKYLFRKEGQNVTLSCEQNLNHDAMYWYRQDPGQGLRLIYYSQIVNDFQKGDIAEGYSVSREKKESFPLTVTSAQKNPTAFYLCASSKGQGANTGELFFGEGSRLTVL.

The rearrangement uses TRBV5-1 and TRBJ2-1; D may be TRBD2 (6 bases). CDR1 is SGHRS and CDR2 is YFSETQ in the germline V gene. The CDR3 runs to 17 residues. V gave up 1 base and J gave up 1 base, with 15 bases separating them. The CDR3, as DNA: TGCGCCAGCAGCTTGAGACCCAGCGGGTTTTCCTACAATGAGCAGTTCTTC. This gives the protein CASSLRPSGFSYNEQFF.

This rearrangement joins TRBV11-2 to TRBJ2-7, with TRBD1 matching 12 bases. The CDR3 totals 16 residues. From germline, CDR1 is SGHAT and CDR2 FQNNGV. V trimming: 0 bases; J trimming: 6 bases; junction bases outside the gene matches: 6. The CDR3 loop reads CASSLDRGQGALEQYF. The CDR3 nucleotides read TGTGCCAGCAGCTTAGATAGGGGACAGGGGGCCCTCGAGCAGTACTTC. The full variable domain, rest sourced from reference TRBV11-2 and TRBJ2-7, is EAGVAQSPRYKIIEKRQSVAFWCNPISGHATLYWYQQILGQGPKLLIQFQNNGVVDDSQLPKDRFSAERLKGVDSTLKIQPAKLEDSAVYLCASSLDRGQGALEQYFGPGTRLTVT.

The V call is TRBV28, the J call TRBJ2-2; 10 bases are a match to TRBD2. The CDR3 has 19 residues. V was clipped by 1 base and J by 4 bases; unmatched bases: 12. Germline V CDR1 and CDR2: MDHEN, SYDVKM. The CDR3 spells CASSLLRGAGGPGTGELFF. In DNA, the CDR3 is TGTGCCAGCAGTTTATTAAGAGGAGCGGGAGGGCCGGGCACCGGGGAGCTGTTTTTT.

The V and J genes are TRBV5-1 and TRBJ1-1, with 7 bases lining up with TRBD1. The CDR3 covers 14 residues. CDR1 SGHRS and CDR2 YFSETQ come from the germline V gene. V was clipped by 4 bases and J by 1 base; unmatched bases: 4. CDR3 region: CASSAQGGNTEAFF. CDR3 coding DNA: TGCGCCAGCAGCGCCCAGGGGGGGAACACTGAAGCTTTCTTT.

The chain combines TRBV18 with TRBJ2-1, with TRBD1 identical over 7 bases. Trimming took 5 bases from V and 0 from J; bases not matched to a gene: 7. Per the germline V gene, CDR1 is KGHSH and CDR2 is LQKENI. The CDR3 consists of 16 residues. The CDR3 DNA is TGTGCCAGCTCATTAGGACAGGTCAACTCCTACAATGAGCAGTTCTTC. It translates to CASSLGQVNSYNEQFF.

DNA of the CDR3: TGCGCCAGCAGCGCAACCGGGACAAAGGGAAATGAGCAGTTCTTC. Protein sequence: CASSATGTKGNEQFF. The chain uses TRBV5-1 and TRBJ2-1; maybe TRBD1 (6 bases). This CDR3 is built from 15 residues. V was shortened by 4 bases and J by 7 bases, with 18 bases between the two germline ends. Per germline, CDR1 SGHRS and CDR2 YFSETQ.

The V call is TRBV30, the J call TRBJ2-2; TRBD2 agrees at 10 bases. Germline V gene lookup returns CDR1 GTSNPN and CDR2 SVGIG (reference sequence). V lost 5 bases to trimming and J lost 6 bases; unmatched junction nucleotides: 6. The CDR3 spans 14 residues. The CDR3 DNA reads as TGTGCCTGGGCCGGGACTAGCGTGGCCGGGGAGCTGTTTTTT. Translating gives CAWAGTSVAGELFF.

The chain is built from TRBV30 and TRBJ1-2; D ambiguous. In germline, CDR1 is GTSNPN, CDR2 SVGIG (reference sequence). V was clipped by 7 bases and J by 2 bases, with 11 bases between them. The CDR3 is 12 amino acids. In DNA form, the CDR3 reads TGTGCCTCCAACCCGGGAAACTATGGCTACACCTTC. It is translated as CASNPGNYGYTF.

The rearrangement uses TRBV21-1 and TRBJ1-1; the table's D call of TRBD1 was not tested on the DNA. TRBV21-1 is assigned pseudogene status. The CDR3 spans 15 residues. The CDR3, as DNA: TGTGCCAGCAGCAAAACGTGGGACAGGGTAAGTGAAGCTTTCTTT. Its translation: CASSKTWDRVSEAFF.

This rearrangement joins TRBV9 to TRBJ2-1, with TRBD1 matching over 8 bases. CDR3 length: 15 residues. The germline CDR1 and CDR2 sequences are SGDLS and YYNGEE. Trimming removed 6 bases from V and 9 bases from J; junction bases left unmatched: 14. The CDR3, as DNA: TGTGCCAGCACCCTGTCAGGGGGCGCCGTCGGTGAGCAGTTCTTC. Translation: CASTLSGGAVGEQFF. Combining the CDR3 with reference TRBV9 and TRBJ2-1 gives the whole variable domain DSGVTQTPKHLITATGQRVTLRCSPRSGDLSVYWYQQSLDQGLQFLIQYYNGEERAKGNILERFSAQQFPDLHSELNLSSLELGDSALYFCASTLSGGAVGEQFFGPGTRLTVL.

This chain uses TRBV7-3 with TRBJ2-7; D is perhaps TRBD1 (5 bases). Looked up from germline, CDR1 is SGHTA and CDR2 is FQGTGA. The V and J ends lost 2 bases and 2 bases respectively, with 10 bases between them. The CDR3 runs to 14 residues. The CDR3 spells CASSLGAGPYEQYF. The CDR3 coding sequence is TGTGCCAGCAGCTTAGGGGCAGGGCCCTACGAGCAGTACTTC.

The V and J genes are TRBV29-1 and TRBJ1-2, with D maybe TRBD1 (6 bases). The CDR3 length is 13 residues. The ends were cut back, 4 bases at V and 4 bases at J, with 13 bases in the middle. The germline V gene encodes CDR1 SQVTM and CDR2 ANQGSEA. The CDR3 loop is CSVVGTMSYGYTF. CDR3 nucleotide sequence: TGCAGCGTTGTGGGGACAATGAGCTATGGCTACACCTTC.

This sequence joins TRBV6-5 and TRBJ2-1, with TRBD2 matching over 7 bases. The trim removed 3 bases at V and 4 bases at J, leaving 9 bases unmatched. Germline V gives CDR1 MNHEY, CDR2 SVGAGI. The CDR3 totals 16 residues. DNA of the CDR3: TGTGCCAGCAGTTATGAGGCGGGAGCGAAGTACAATGAGCAGTTCTTC. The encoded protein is CASSYEAGAKYNEQFF.

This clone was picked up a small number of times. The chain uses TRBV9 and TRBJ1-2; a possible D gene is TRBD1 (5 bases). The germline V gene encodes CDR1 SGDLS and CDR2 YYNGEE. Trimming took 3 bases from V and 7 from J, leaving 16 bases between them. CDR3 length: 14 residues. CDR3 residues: CASSASSGMGGYTF. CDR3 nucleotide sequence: TGTGCCAGCAGCGCGTCGTCAGGGATGGGTGGCTACACCTTC.

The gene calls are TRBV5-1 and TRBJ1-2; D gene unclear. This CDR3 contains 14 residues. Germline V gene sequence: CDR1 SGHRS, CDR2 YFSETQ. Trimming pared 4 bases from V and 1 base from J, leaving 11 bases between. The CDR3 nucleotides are TGCGCCAGCAGCACCCTCGGGAGTAACTATGGCTACACCTTC. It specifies CASSTLGSNYGYTF.

CDR3 sequence: CASSPTGKEQYF. DNA for the CDR3: TGCGCCAGCAGCCCGACAGGGAAAGAGCAGTACTTC. The J gene is TRBJ2-7, the V gene TRBV4-3, with 7 nucleotides matching TRBD1. The CDR3 runs 12 residues. J gave up 7 bases and V 4 bases, and 4 bases lay outside the gene matches. Germline lookup yields CDR1 LGHNA and CDR2 YSLEER.

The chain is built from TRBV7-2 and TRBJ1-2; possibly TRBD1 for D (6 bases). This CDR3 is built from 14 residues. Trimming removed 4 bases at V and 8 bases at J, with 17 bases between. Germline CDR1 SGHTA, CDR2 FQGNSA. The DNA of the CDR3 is TGTGCCAGCAGCTCAGACCACACAGGGAAGGGCTACACCTTC. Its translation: CASSSDHTGKGYTF.

The chain's CDR3 is CASSLFRGARYEQYF. Here the CDR3 DNA reads TGTGCCAGCAGCTTATTTCGGGGGGCTCGGTACGAGCAGTACTTC. This chain links TRBV7-3 with TRBJ2-7; a weak D match, TRBD2 (7 bases). V lost 2 bases to trimming and J lost 4 bases, with 15 bases between them. The CDR3 sequence is 15 residues long. Looked up from germline, CDR1 is SGHTA and CDR2 is FQGTGA.

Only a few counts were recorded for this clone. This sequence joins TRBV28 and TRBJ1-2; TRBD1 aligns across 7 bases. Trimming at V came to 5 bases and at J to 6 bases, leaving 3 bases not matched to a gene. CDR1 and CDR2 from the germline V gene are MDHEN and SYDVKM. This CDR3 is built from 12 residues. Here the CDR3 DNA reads TGTGCCAGCAGTGACAGGGTCCATGGCTACACCTTC. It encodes CASSDRVHGYTF.

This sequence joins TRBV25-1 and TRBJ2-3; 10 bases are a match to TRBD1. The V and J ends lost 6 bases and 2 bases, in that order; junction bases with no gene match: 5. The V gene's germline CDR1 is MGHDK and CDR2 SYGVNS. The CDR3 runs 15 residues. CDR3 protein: CASSRDRGFTDTQYF. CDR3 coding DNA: TGTGCCAGCAGCCGGGACAGGGGATTCACAGATACGCAGTATTTT.

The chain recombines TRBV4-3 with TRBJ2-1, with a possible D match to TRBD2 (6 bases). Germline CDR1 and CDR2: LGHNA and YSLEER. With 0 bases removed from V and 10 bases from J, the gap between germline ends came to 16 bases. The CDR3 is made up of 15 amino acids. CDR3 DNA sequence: TGCGCCAGCAGCCAAGATCCCCAGGGACTCTGGGAGCAGTTCTTC. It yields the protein CASSQDPQGLWEQFF.

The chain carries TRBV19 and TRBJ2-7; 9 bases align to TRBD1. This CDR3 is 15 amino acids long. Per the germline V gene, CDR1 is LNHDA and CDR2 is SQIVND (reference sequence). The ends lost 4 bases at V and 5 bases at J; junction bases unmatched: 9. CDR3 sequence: CASSTGQGRQDEQYF. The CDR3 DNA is TGTGCCAGTAGTACAGGACAGGGGAGGCAAGACGAGCAGTACTTC. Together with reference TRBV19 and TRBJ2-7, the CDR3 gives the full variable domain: DGGITQSPKYLFRKEGQNVTLSCEQNLNHDAMYWYRQDPGQGLRLIYYSQIVNDFQKGDIAEGYSVSREKKESFPLTVTSAQKNPTAFYLCASSTGQGRQDEQYFGPGTRLTVT.

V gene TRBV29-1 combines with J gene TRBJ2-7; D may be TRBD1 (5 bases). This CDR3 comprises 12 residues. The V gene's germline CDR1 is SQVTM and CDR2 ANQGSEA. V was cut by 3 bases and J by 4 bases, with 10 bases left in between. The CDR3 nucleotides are TGCAGCGTTGAGGACACCGAGTACGAGCAGTACTTC. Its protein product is CSVEDTEYEQYF.